The present TCR beta chain was sequenced within a study of T cells in Graves' hyperthyroidism and ophthalmopathy. Study observations and caveats: By a 13 V-J model, ophthalmopathy was set apart from stable hyperthyroidism.

Authors of the study amplified TCR beta CDR3 regions from RNA transcripts. HTBI primers were used for first-round RT-PCR of the TCR CDR3. TCRdb ran MiXCR on the multiplex PCR reads and lists one entry per CDR3 protein. The sample records 200,000 to 300,000 distinct CDR3 sequences, roughly 15% being singletons. This clonotype was counted between two and nine times. Its antigen is not identified. The ends lost 2 bases at V and 2 bases at J; junction bases unmatched: 9. The germline gives CDR1 SGHTS, CDR2 YDEGEE. This CDR3 region has 17 residues. This chain uses TRBV5-8 with TRBJ2-3, with 9 bases fitting TRBD2. Sequences were obtained from blood. The TCR comes from a woman under 30 with Graves' ophthalmopathy. CDR3 coding DNA: TGTGCCAGCAGCTTTTTGCTAGCGGGGCGTTACACAGATACGCAGTATTTT. It translates to CASSFLLAGRYTDTQYF.